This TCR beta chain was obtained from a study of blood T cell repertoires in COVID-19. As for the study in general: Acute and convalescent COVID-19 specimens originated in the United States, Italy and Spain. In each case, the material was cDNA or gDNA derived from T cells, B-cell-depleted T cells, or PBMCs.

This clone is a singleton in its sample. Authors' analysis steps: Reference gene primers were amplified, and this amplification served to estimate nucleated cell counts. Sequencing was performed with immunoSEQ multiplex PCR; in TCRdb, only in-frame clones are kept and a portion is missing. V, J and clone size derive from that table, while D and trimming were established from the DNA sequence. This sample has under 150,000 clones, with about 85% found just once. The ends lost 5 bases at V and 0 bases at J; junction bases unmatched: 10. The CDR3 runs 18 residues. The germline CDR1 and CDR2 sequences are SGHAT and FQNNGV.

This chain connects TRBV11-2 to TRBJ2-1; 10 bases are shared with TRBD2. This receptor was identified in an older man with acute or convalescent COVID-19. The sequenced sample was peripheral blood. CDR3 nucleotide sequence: TGTGCCAGCAGCCCATCGCCGGGACTAGCGAGCTCCTACAATGAGCAGTTCTTC. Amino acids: CASSPSPGLASSYNEQFF.